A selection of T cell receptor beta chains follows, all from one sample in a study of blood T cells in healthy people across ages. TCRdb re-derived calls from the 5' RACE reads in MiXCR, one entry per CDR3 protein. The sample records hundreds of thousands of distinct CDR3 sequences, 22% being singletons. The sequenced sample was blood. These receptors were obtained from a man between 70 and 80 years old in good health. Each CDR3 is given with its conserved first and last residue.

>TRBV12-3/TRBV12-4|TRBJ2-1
CASSLRGLAGGNNEQFF
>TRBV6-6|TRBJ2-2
CATDRGQGWTGELFF
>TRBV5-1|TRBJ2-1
CASSLGGLLYNEQFF
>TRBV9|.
CASSAVHAGVYNEQFF
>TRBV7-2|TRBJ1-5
CASRITGGGNQPQHF
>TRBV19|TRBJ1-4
CASSLSTLNEKLFF
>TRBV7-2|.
CASSLMRKTQYF
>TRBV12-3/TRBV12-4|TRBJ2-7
CASRIAGGNEQYF
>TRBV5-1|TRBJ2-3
CASSPEGRPSTDTQYF
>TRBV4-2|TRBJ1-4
CASSQEGSLRAEKLFF
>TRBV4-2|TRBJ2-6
CASTQSSSGANVLTF
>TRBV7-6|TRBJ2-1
CASSLDSIGNEQFF
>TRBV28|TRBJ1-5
CASSSSPGTGDQPQHF
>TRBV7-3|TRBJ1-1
CASSLTVLRNTEAFF
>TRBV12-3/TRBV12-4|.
CASSGTGDRGALRGNEQFF
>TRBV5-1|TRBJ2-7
CASSPYGGDYEQYF
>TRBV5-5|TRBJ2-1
CASRGTGAAYNEQFF
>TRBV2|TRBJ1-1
CASSEEGRTGLTEAFF
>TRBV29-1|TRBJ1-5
CSVGEGTQPQHF
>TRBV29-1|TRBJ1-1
CSDPGQGAREGNTEAFF
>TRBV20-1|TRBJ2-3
CSATSGGLADTQYF
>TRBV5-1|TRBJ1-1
CASSLEGAPNTEAFF
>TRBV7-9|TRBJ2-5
CASLLPGRETQYF